This T cell receptor beta chain was sequenced in a study of blood T cells in healthy people across ages. Regarding the study as a whole: Among T cells, TCR beta diversity per million cells dropped roughly linearly as age rose.

This clonotype was recorded a few times. Antigen unknown. Primers used in a second PCR of about 7 to 11 cycles were a sample-barcoded 5' primer and a J-beta primer mix. TCRdb used MiXCR to reprocess the 5' RACE reads, holding one entry per CDR3 protein. This table holds about 780,000 distinct CDR3 sequences, about 47% found once. The CDR3 extends over 18 amino acids. Germline-derived CDR1 and CDR2 are LGHNA and YNFKEQ. The sequence was obtained from a man of 80 years or more in good health. The J gene is TRBJ2-5, the V gene TRBV4-2; 10 nucleotides match TRBD2. The end of the DNA is better explained by TRBJ2-7, so the J call may be wrong. The specimen sequenced was blood. This CDR3 reads CASSQAPPLAGVLVEQYF. CDR3 sequence (DNA): TGTGCCAGCAGCCAAGCCCCCCCTCTAGCGGGAGTTCTCGTCGAGCAGTACTTC.